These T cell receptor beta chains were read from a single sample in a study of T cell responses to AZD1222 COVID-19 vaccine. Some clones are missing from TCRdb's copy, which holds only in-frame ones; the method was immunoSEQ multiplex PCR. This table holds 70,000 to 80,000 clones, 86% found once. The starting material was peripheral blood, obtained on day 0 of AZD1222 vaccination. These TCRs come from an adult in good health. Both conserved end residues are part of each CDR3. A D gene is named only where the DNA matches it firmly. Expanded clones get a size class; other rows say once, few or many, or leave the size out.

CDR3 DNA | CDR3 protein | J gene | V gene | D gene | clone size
TGTGCCAGCGGGGAGGGGGCTTCTAATGAAAAACTGTTTTTT | CASGEGASNEKLFF | TRBJ1-4 | TRBV6-6 | TRBD1 | .
TGTGCCAGCAGTACCAGCGGGGGCTCCTACGAGCAGTACTTC | CASSTSGGSYEQYF | TRBJ2-7 | TRBV2 | TRBD2 | .
TGTGCTAGTGGTCCTCAACTCAGCACAGATACGCAGTATTTT | CASGPQLSTDTQYF | TRBJ2-3 | TRBV12-5 | . | .
TGTGCCAGCAGCCCGACAGGGCCGAGACAGCCCCAGCATTTT | CASSPTGPRQPQHF | TRBJ1-5 | TRBV6-5 | TRBD1 | .
TGTGCCAGCAGCCGCCTAGCGGGGGTGGGGAAAGATACGCAGTATTTT | CASSRLAGVGKDTQYF | TRBJ2-3 | TRBV7-2 | TRBD2 | .
TGTGCCACCAGTGCCCTAACGGACAGGGGGCGCGTGAATGAGCAGTTCTTC | CATSALTDRGRVNEQFF | TRBJ2-1 | TRBV24-1 | TRBD1 | once
TGTGCCAGCAGTCAAACTAGCGGGAGGTACGAGCAGTACTTC | CASSQTSGRYEQYF | TRBJ2-7 | TRBV27 | TRBD2 | .
TGTGCCAGCAGCCAAGGGGGTGGGCAGCCCCAGCATTTT | CASSQGGGQPQHF | TRBJ1-5 | TRBV7-2 | . | once
TGTGCCAGCAGTTTAGGCGGCAACTATGGCTACACCTTC | CASSLGGNYGYTF | TRBJ1-2 | TRBV28 | . | .
TGTGCCAGCAGCCCCTCCGCAGCTGGAAACACCATATATTTT | CASSPSAAGNTIYF | TRBJ1-3 | TRBV27 | . | .
TGTGCCAGCAGCTTACTCCCCCAAAGCTCCTACGAGCAGTACTTC | CASSLLPQSSYEQYF | TRBJ2-7 | TRBV7-2 | . | once
TGTGCCAGCCGGGGTCAAGACTATGGCTACACCTTC | CASRGQDYGYTF | TRBJ1-2 | TRBV11-2 | . | .
TGTGCCAGCAGCAACAGATTCTACGAGCAGTACTTC | CASSNRFYEQYF | TRBJ2-7 | TRBV6-5 | . | .
TGTGCCAGTAGTTCTGACACGGTCTATGGCTACACCTTC | CASSSDTVYGYTF | TRBJ1-2 | TRBV19 | . | .
TGTGCCAGCAGCTTAGTTGGGGGAGCGTTGACAGGCTACAATGAGCAGTTCTTC | CASSLVGGALTGYNEQFF | TRBJ2-1 | TRBV7-6 | . | .
TGTGCCAGCAGCCCGGGACAGGGGTCCTACGAGCAGTACTTC | CASSPGQGSYEQYF | TRBJ2-7 | TRBV6-5 | TRBD1 | .
TGTGCCAGCAGTGAGACTAGCGGGGGGGCAGATACGCAGTATTTT | CASSETSGGADTQYF | TRBJ2-3 | TRBV6-1 | TRBD2 | .
TGCAGCGTGGGACTAGCGGGGGGGCTCGAGCAGTACTTC | CSVGLAGGLEQYF | TRBJ2-7 | TRBV29-1 | TRBD2 | .
TGTGCCAGCACCCTTAACCCGGATTCACCCCTCCACTTT | CASTLNPDSPLHF | TRBJ1-6 | TRBV7-3 | . | .
TGTGCCAGCAGAAAAACCGGGACGGTACTTAACTATGGCTACACCTTC | CASRKTGTVLNYGYTF | TRBJ1-2 | TRBV28 | . | .
TGTGCCAGCAGACCTGGGCAGGGGATCAATCAGCCCCAGCATTTT | CASRPGQGINQPQHF | TRBJ1-5 | TRBV28 | . | .
TGCGCCAGCAGCCCCATCGGAACCACAGATACGCAGTATTTT | CASSPIGTTDTQYF | TRBJ2-3 | TRBV5-1 | . | .
TGTGCCAGTAGCCACAGGGGCGACTATGGCTACACCTTC | CASSHRGDYGYTF | TRBJ1-2 | TRBV19 | TRBD1 | .
TGTGCCAGCAGTTACAAGGCCAGGGAGGCCGGGGAGCTGTTTTTT | CASSYKAREAGELFF | TRBJ2-2 | TRBV6-6 | . | once
TGCAGCGTGGCAGAGGGACAGGGTGGCAATCAGCCCCAGCATTTT | CSVAEGQGGNQPQHF | TRBJ1-5 | TRBV29-1 | TRBD1 | .
TGTGCCAGTAGAGGACAGGGTACCTCCACTGAAGCTTTCTTT | CASRGQGTSTEAFF | TRBJ1-1 | TRBV19 | TRBD1 | .
TGTGCCAGTAGTATAGAAAGGAGACCTTCCTACGAGCAGTACTTC | CASSIERRPSYEQYF | TRBJ2-7 | TRBV19 | . | .
TGTGCCAGCAGCAAAAGGGGGGACGAGCAGTACTTC | CASSKRGDEQYF | TRBJ2-7 | TRBV11-2 | . | once
TGCAGCGCCTTGGGCCGGGGGAACACTGAAGCTTTCTTT | CSALGRGNTEAFF | TRBJ1-1 | TRBV29-1 | . | .
TGTGCCAGCAGCGTGGACAGGGGGCGCAATGAGCAGTTCTTC | CASSVDRGRNEQFF | TRBJ2-1 | TRBV9 | TRBD1 | .
TGTGCCAGTAGCATGGGGGGGGAACAGTTGCTTGTAGCCCTCCACTTT | CASSMGGEQLLVALHF | TRBJ1-6 | TRBV19 | . | .
TGTGCCAGCAGTTTTCGTCGCTACGAGCAGTACTTC | CASSFRRYEQYF | TRBJ2-7 | TRBV12-3/TRBV12-4 | . | .
TGTGCCAGCAGCGTAGATCTCTCCTCACCCCTCCACTTT | CASSVDLSSPLHF | TRBJ1-6 | TRBV9 | . | .
TGCGCCAGCAGTCAATCGTTTGGTTCAGGTCACTCTGGAAACACCATATATTTT | CASSQSFGSGHSGNTIYF | TRBJ1-3 | TRBV23-1 | . | .
TGTGCCAGCAATCGGGAGGGCACTGAAGCTTTCTTT | CASNREGTEAFF | TRBJ1-1 | TRBV2 | . | .
TGTGCCAGTAGTCCGGGGCCGGCGCGAGGCTACACCTTC | CASSPGPARGYTF | TRBJ1-2 | TRBV19 | . | .
TGCGCCAGCAGCTTGGCGACAGATCAAGAGACCCAGTACTTC | CASSLATDQETQYF | TRBJ2-5 | TRBV5-1 | . | .